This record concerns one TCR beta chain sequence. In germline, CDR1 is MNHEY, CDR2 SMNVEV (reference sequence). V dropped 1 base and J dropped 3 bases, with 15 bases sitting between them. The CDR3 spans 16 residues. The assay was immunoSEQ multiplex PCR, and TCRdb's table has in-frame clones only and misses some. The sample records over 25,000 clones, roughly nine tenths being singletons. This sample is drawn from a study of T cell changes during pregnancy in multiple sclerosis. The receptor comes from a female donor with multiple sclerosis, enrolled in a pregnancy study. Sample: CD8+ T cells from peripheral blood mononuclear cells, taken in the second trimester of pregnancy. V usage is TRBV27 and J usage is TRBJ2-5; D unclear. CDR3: CASSLWVGSEKETQYF. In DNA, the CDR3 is TGTGCCAGCAGTTTATGGGTGGGCAGTGAGAAAGAGACCCAGTACTTC.